The 25 T cell receptor beta chains reported below all come from one sample, sequenced in a study of control samples from healthy donors and cancer patients. Libraries were prepared by immunoSEQ multiplex PCR; TCRdb keeps only in-frame clonotypes and omits some of them. Altogether roughly 190,000 clones are present, over 80% being singletons, with the ten largest covering less than 2%. The sequenced sample was blood. These receptors were collected from a man under 40 in good health.

With respect to this clone: This sample also contains other DNA sequences that code for the same CDR3. This chain uses TRBV3-1 (or the pseudogene TRBV3-2) with TRBJ1-3; D is possibly TRBD1 (6 bases). Trimming left V 3 bases short and J 0 bases short, with 6 bases between. This CDR3 comprises 14 residues. The germline V gene has CDR1 LGHDT and CDR2 YNNKEL (reference sequence). The CDR3 nucleotides are TGTGCCAGCAGCCAGGACAGCTCTGGAAACACCATATATTTT. Protein: CASSQDSSGNTIYF.

The chain links TRBV11-3 to TRBJ2-7, with 16 bases identical to TRBD2. The germline V gene has CDR1 SGHNT and CDR2 YENEEA. The V gene end was trimmed by 5 bases and the J gene end by 2 bases; junction bases not matched to a gene: 6. This CDR3 has 17 amino acids. This chain's CDR3 is CASSPGTSGGEPYEQYF. CDR3 in DNA: TGTGCCAGCAGCCCAGGGACTAGCGGGGGGGAACCCTACGAGCAGTACTTC. Combining the CDR3 with reference TRBV11-3 and TRBJ2-7 gives the whole variable domain EAGVVQSPRYKIIEKKQPVAFWCNPISGHNTLYWYLQNLGQGPELLIRYENEEAVDDSQLPKDRFSAERLKGVDSTLKIQPAELGDSAVYLCASSPGTSGGEPYEQYFGPGTRLTVT.

This chain joins TRBV11-3 and TRBJ2-2; D is unclear. This CDR3 region has 12 residues. Germline V CDR1 and CDR2: SGHNT, YENEEA. With 2 bases removed from V and 6 bases from J, the gap between germline ends came to 4 bases. The DNA for the CDR3 is TGTGCCAGCAGCTTAAGGGCCGGGGAGCTGTTTTTT. Translated, it gives CASSLRAGELFF. The full variable domain, rest sourced from reference TRBV11-3 and TRBJ2-2, is EAGVVQSPRYKIIEKKQPVAFWCNPISGHNTLYWYLQNLGQGPELLIRYENEEAVDDSQLPKDRFSAERLKGVDSTLKIQPAELGDSAVYLCASSLRAGELFFGEGSRLTVL.

The CDR3 DNA follows: TGTGCCAGCGCGTTCAAAGGGGGGATCTATGGCTACACCTTC. Protein sequence: CASAFKGGIYGYTF. The chain is built from TRBV28 and TRBJ1-2, with TRBD1 as a possible D gene (6 bases). V was trimmed by 8 bases and J by 4 bases, leaving 17 bases between them. Germline CDR1 reads MDHEN; CDR2 reads SYDVKM. This CDR3 contains 14 residues.

The chain employs TRBV28 and TRBJ1-5, with D unclear. The germline V and J ends were trimmed by 7 bases and 8 bases, with 24 bases remaining between them. This CDR3 has 16 residues. Germline CDR1 MDHEN, CDR2 SYDVKM. CDR3 region: CASTHRKGTALKPQHF. CDR3 DNA sequence: TGTGCCAGCACCCACCGTAAGGGTACAGCCTTGAAGCCCCAGCATTTT. The variable domain in full, with the rest retrieved from reference TRBV28 and TRBJ1-5, is DVKVTQSSRYLVKRTGEKVFLECVQDMDHENMFWYRQDPGLGLRLIYFSYDVKMKEKGDIPEGYSVSREKKERFSLILESASTNQTSMYLCASTHRKGTALKPQHFGDGTRLSIL.

The chain links TRBV3-1 (or the pseudogene TRBV3-2) to TRBJ2-2; 9 bases line up with TRBD2. V shed 6 bases, J shed 6 bases, and the junction held 5 bases outside the gene matches. The CDR3 extends over 14 amino acids. CDR1 is LGHDT and CDR2 is YNNKEL in the germline V gene (reference sequence). DNA of the CDR3: TGTGCCAGCAGGGCGGGGGGGCCCTCCGGGGAGCTGTTTTTT. Protein sequence: CASRAGGPSGELFF.

The chain carries TRBV19 and TRBJ1-2; 8 nucleotides agree with TRBD1. The CDR3 extends over 15 amino acids. The V gene end was trimmed by 6 bases and the J gene end by 2 bases; junction bases not matched to a gene: 8. Germline assignment: CDR1 LNHDA and CDR2 SQIVND (reference sequence). The CDR3 sequence is CASRDRVLGNYGYTF. The CDR3 nucleotides are TGTGCCAGTAGGGACAGGGTATTAGGGAACTATGGCTACACCTTC.

This clone was seen more than once but under ten times. The V gene is TRBV29-1, the J gene TRBJ1-2, with TRBD1 identical over 11 bases. The CDR3 runs to 13 residues. CDR1 is SQVTM, CDR2 ANQGSEA, per germline. With 6 bases clipped from V and 4 bases from J, the junction kept 4 bases outside the gene matches. The DNA for the CDR3 is TGCAGCGTGGGACAGGGGGAATTCTATGGCTACACCTTC. Encoded protein: CSVGQGEFYGYTF.

This chain joins TRBV5-1 and TRBJ2-6; D is possibly TRBD2 (5 bases). V was cut by 2 bases and J by 4 bases, with 10 bases left in between. The CDR3 sequence is 15 residues long. CDR1 and CDR2 from the germline V gene are SGHRS and YFSETQ. CDR3: CASSFQVAGANVLTF. CDR3 nucleotides: TGCGCCAGCAGCTTTCAGGTAGCGGGGGCCAACGTCCTGACTTTC.

The genes are TRBV12-3 or TRBV12-4 and TRBJ2-1; D not certain. V was pared by 2 bases and J by 5 bases, with 7 bases between. CDR3 size: 13 residues. Here the CDR3 reads CASSLLGNNEQFF. The DNA of the CDR3 is TGTGCCAGCAGTTTACTAGGAAACAATGAGCAGTTCTTC.

The chain links TRBV6-5 to TRBJ1-6; D perhaps matches TRBD1 (5 bases). The CDR3 totals 13 residues. Germline V gives CDR1 MNHEY, CDR2 SVGAGI. Trimming removed 6 bases from V and 5 bases from J, with 8 bases in between. The CDR3 DNA is TGTGCCAGCAGCCGGGACCATAATTCACCCCTCCACTTT. This translates into CASSRDHNSPLHF.

This clone was seen a single time. The rearrangement joins TRBV5-4 to TRBJ2-3; 11 bases are a match to TRBD2. V was clipped by 5 bases and J by 6 bases; unmatched bases: 17. Germline V gives CDR1 SGHNT, CDR2 YYREEE (reference sequence). This CDR3 has 18 amino acids. The CDR3 region is CASSPSLSSGGSRDTQYF. The CDR3 DNA reads TGTGCCAGCAGTCCAAGTCTCTCTAGCGGGGGGTCCAGGGATACGCAGTATTTT.

The DNA of the CDR3 is TGTGCCAGCAGTGACGTTCGGGGGTTAAACACCATATATTTT. It codes for CASSDVRGLNTIYF. V gene TRBV2 combines with J gene TRBJ1-3; D might be TRBD1 (5 bases). Trimming cost V 3 bases and J 6 bases, with 12 bases left between them. From germline, CDR1 is SNHLY and CDR2 FYNNEI. The CDR3 covers 14 residues.

The chain is built from TRBV9 and TRBJ2-1, with a possible D match to TRBD1 (5 bases). This CDR3 is 17 amino acids long. Trimming cost V 0 bases and J 0 bases, with 13 bases left between them. The germline V gene encodes CDR1 SGDLS and CDR2 YYNGEE. DNA of the CDR3: TGTGCCAGCAGCGTAGATAGGACATCGAGCTCCTACAATGAGCAGTTCTTC. Translating gives CASSVDRTSSSYNEQFF. Filled out from reference TRBV9 and TRBJ2-1, the complete variable domain reads DSGVTQTPKHLITATGQRVTLRCSPRSGDLSVYWYQQSLDQGLQFLIQYYNGEERAKGNILERFSAQQFPDLHSELNLSSLELGDSALYFCASSVDRTSSSYNEQFFGPGTRLTVL.

The chain carries TRBV28 and TRBJ1-1; 9 bases line up with TRBD1. From germline, CDR1 is MDHEN and CDR2 SYDVKM. The V segment lost 6 bases and the J segment 5 bases; nucleotides outside the gene matches: 7. The CDR3 has 14 amino acids. CDR3 DNA: TGTGCCAGCAGCCCGGGACAGGGCTTAACTGAAGCTTTCTTT. Protein: CASSPGQGLTEAFF.

The V call is TRBV6-5, the J call TRBJ1-2; tentatively, D is TRBD1 (6 bases). CDR1 and CDR2 (germline): MNHEY, SVGAGI. The V end was cut by 6 bases, the J end by 4 bases, with 18 bases between. The CDR3 sequence is 15 residues long. CDR3 protein: CASSEGGGQSYGYTF. As DNA, the CDR3 is TGTGCCAGCAGCGAGGGGGGAGGGCAGTCCTATGGCTACACCTTC.

The rearrangement links TRBV19 to TRBJ1-5; D possibly corresponds to TRBD1 (6 bases). The CDR3 loop spans 12 amino acids. Germline V gene lookup returns CDR1 LNHDA and CDR2 SQIVND (reference sequence). Deletions cut 8 bases from V and 5 bases from J, with 10 bases between. The CDR3 spells CASRDTDQPQHF. As DNA, the CDR3 is TGTGCCAGTCGGGACACGGATCAGCCCCAGCATTTT.

The rearrangement links TRBV4-2 to TRBJ1-2; no clear D gene. V lost 3 bases and J lost 2, with 4 bases in between. This CDR3 comprises 12 residues. Germline loops: CDR1 LGHNA, CDR2 YNFKEQ. DNA for the CDR3: TGTGCCAGCAGCCAGGACAACTATGGCTACACCTTC. It translates to CASSQDNYGYTF.

The chain joins TRBV5-1 to TRBJ2-1, with TRBD2 matching 11 bases. From germline, CDR1 is SGHRS and CDR2 YFSETQ. V lost 0 bases, J lost 3 bases, and 8 bases stayed unmatched. The CDR3 covers 18 residues. CDR3 DNA: TGCGCCAGCAGCTTGGGGTGGTTACTAGCGGGGGACTACAATGAGCAGTTCTTC. It yields the protein CASSLGWLLAGDYNEQFF.

The gene calls are TRBV2 and TRBJ1-5; weak D call: TRBD1 (5 bases). From germline, CDR1 is SNHLY and CDR2 FYNNEI. V shed 1 base and J shed 1 base, with 8 bases lying between them. CDR3 length equals 15 residues. The CDR3: CASSEDRSSNQPQHF. Here the CDR3 DNA reads TGTGCCAGCAGTGAAGACAGGAGCAGCAATCAGCCCCAGCATTTT.

The chain employs TRBV10-1 and TRBJ2-3; D remains unclear. V dropped 1 base and J dropped 3 bases, with 5 bases sitting between them. The germline gives CDR1 WNHNN, CDR2 SYGVQD (reference sequence). This CDR3 comprises 13 residues. The CDR3 nucleotides read TGCGCCAGCAGTGAGTATAGGACAGATACGCAGTATTTT. Translation gives CASSEYRTDTQYF.

The J gene is TRBJ2-7, the V gene TRBV6-5; D possibly matches TRBD1 or TRBD2 (5 bases each). The CDR3 is 13 residues long. CDR1 and CDR2 from the germline V gene are MNHEY and SVGAGI. V was pared by 6 bases and J by 4 bases, with 13 bases between. CDR3 sequence reads: CASRQGTSYEQYF. As DNA, the CDR3 is TGTGCCAGCAGGCAGGGAACTAGTTACGAGCAGTACTTC.

The rearrangement links TRBV7-9 to TRBJ1-6; D remains unclear. The CDR3 runs to 14 residues. V shed 1 base and J shed 7 bases, with 8 bases lying between them. Germline V gene lookup returns CDR1 SEHNR and CDR2 FQNEAQ (reference sequence). The CDR3 DNA reads TGTGCCAGCAGCTTAGGTGGCTCGAATTCACCCCTCCACTTT. Its protein product is CASSLGGSNSPLHF. Supplemented by reference TRBV7-9 and TRBJ1-6, the full variable domain reads DTGVSQNPRHKITKRGQNVTFRCDPISEHNRLYWYRQTLGQGPEFLTYFQNEAQLEKSRLLSDRFSAERPKGSFSTLEIQRTEQGDSAMYLCASSLGGSNSPLHFGNGTRLTVT.

The chain carries TRBV7-3 and TRBJ1-5; D gene uncertain. The germline V gene encodes CDR1 SGHTA and CDR2 FQGTGA. The CDR3 spans 13 residues. Trimming took off 5 bases at V and 4 bases at J, with 9 bases between the two ends. The CDR3 protein is CASSIGQNQPQHF. The CDR3 nucleotides are TGTGCCAGCAGCATCGGTCAAAATCAGCCCCAGCATTTT.

The V and J genes are TRBV7-2 and TRBJ2-7, with TRBD2 matching 10 bases. In germline, CDR1 is SGHTA, CDR2 FQGNSA. CDR3 length: 14 residues. V lost 1 base, J lost 6 bases, and 3 bases stayed unmatched. The DNA for the CDR3 is TGTGCCAGCAGCTTAGGTAGCGGGGGGCTCGAGCAGTACTTC. This gives the protein CASSLGSGGLEQYF.